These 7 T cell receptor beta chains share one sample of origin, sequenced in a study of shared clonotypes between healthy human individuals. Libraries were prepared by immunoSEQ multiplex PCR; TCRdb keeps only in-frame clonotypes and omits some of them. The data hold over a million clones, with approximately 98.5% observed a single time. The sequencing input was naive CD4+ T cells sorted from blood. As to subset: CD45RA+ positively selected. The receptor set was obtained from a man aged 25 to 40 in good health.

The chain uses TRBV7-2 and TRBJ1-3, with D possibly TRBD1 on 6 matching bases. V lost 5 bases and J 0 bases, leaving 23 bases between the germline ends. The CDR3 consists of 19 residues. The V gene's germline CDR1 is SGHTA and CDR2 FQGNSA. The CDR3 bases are TGTGCCAGCAGCATCTATACCGGGACAATAGGCCTCTCTGGAAACACCATATATTTT. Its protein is CASSIYTGTIGLSGNTIYF.

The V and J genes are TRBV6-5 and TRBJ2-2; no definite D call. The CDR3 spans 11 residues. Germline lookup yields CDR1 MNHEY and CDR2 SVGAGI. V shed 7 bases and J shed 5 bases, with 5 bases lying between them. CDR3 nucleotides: TGTGCCAGCAAAAATACCGGGGAGCTGTTTTTT. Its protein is CASKNTGELFF.

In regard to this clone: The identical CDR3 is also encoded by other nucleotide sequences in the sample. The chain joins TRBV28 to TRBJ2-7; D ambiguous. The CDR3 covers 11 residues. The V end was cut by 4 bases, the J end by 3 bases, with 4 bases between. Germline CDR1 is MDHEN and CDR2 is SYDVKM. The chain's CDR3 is CASSSRYEQYF. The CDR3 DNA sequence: TGTGCCAGCAGTTCTCGCTACGAGCAGTACTTC.

The chain's CDR3 is CSASTIGKPFF. CDR3 DNA sequence: TGCAGTGCTAGCACGATAGGAAAGCCGTTCTTC. The chain uses TRBV20-1 and TRBJ2-1; D ambiguous. The CDR3 consists of 11 residues. The V and J ends lost 3 bases and 15 bases respectively, with 15 bases between them. CDR1 DFQATT and CDR2 SNEGSKA come from the germline V gene (reference sequence).

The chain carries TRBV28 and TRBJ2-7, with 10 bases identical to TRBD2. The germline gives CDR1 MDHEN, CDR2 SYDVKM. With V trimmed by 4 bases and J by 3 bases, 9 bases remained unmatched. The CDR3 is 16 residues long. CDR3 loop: CASSSRGTSELYEQYF. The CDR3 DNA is TGTGCCAGCAGTTCGAGAGGGACTAGCGAACTCTACGAGCAGTACTTC.

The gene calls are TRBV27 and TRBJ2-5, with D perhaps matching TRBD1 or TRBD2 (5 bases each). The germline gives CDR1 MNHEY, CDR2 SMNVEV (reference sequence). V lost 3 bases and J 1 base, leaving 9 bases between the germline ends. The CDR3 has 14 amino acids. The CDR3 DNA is TGTGCCAGCAGTTTGAGGGGAATCCAAGAGACCCAGTACTTC. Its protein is CASSLRGIQETQYF.

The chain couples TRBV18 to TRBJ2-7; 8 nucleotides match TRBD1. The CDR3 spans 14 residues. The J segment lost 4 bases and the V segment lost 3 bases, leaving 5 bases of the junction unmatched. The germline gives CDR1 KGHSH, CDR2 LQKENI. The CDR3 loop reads CASSPNDRGYEQYF. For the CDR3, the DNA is TGTGCCAGCTCACCTAATGACAGGGGTTACGAGCAGTACTTC.